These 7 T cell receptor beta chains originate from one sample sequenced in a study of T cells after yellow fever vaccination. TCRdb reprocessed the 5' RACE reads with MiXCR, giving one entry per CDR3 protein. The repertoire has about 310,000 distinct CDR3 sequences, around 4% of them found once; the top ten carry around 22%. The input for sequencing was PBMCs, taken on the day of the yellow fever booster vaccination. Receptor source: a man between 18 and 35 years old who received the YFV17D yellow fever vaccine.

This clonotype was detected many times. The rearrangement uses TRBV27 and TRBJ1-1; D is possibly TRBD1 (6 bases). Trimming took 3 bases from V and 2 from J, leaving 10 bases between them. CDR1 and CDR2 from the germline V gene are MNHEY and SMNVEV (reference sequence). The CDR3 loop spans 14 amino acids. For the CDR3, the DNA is TGTGCCAGCAGTTTTCAGGGGACAAACACTGAAGCTTTCTTT. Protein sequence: CASSFQGTNTEAFF.

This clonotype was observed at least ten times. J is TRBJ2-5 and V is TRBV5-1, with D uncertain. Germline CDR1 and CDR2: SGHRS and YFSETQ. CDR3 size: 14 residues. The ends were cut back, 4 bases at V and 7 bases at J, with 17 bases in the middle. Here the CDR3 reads CASSLSSRSGTQYF. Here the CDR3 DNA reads TGCGCCAGCAGCCTATCCTCCCGTTCTGGGACCCAGTACTTC.

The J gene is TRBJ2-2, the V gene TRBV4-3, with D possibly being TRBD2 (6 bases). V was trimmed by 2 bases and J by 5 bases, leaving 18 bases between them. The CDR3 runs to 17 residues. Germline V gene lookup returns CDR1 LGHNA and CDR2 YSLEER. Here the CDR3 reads CASSQKLWRGPTGELFF. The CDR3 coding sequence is TGCGCCAGCAGCCAAAAACTTTGGCGGGGACCAACCGGGGAGCTGTTTTTT.

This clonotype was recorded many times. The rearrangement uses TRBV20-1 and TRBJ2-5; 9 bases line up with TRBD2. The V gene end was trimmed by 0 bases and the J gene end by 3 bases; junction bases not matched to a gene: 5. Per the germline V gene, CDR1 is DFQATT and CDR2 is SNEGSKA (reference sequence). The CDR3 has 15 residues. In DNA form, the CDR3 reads TGCAGTGCTAGAGATCTGGCTAGCGGGGAAGAGACCCAGTACTTC. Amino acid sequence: CSARDLASGEETQYF.

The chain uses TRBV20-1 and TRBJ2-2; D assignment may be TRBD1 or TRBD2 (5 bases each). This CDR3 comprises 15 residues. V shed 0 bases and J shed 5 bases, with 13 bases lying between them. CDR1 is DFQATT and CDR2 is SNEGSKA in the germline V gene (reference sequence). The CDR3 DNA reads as TGCAGTGCTAGAGATTTTACAGGAGGAACCGGGGAGCTGTTTTTT. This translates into CSARDFTGGTGELFF.

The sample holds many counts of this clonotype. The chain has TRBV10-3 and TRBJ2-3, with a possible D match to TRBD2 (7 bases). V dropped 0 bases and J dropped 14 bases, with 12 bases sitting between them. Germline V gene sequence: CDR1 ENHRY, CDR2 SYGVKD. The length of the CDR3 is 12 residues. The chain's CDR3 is CAISESAGAPYF. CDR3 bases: TGTGCCATCAGTGAGTCGGCGGGGGCCCCGTATTTT.

CDR3 region: CAISEGQGEDTQYF. DNA of the CDR3: TGTGCCATCAGTGAAGGGCAGGGGGAAGATACGCAGTATTTT. The V call is TRBV10-3, the J call TRBJ2-3; 7 bases match TRBD1. The CDR3 has 14 residues. J gave up 5 bases and V 3 bases, and 5 bases lay outside the gene matches. Germline V CDR1 and CDR2: ENHRY, SYGVKD.